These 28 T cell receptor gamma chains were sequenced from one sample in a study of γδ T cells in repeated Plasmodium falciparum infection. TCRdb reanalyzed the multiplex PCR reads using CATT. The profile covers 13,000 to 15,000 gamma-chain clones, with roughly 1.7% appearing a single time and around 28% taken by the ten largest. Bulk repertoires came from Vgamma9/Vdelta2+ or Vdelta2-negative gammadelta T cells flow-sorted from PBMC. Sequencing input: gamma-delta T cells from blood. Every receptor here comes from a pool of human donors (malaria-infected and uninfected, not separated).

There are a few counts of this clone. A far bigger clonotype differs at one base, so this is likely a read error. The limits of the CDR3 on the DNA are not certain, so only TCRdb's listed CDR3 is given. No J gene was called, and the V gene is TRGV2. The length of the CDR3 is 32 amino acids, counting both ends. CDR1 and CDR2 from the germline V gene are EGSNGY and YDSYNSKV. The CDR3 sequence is CATWDGPIGIRNSLAVEQHWLSQVSIGRIQHF.

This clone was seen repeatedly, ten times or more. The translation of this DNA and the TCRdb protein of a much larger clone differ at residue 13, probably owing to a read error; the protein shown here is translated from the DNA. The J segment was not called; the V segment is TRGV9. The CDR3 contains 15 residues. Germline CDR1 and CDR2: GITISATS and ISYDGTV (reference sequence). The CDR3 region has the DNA TGTGCCTTGTGGGAGGCGGGGCTGGGCAAAAAAATCATGGTATTT. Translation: CALWEAGLGKKIMVF.

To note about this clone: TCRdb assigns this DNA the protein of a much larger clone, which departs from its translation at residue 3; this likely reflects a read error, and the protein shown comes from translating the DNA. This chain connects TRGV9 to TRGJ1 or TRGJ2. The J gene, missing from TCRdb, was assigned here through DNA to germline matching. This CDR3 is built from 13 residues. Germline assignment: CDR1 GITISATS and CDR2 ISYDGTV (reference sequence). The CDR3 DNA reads TGTGCCTCGTGGGAGGTGCACCGGTATAAGAAACTCTTT. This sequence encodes CASWEVHRYKKLF.

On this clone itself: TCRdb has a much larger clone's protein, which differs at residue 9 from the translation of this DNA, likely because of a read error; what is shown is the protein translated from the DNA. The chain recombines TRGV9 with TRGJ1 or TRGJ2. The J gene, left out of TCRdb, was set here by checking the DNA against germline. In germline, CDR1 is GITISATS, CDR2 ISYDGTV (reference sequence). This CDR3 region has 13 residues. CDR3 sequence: CALWGTHYHKKLF. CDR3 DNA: TGTGCCTTGTGGGGGACCCATTATCATAAGAAACTCTTT.

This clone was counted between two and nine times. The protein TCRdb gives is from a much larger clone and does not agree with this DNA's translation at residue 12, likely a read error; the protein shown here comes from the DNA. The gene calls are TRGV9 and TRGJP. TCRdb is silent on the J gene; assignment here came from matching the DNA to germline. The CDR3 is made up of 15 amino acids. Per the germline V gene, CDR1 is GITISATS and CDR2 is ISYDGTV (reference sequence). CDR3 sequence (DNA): TGTGCCTTGTGGAATAGTGGGTTGGGCAAAAAAAGCAAGGTATTT. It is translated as CALWNSGLGKKSKVF.

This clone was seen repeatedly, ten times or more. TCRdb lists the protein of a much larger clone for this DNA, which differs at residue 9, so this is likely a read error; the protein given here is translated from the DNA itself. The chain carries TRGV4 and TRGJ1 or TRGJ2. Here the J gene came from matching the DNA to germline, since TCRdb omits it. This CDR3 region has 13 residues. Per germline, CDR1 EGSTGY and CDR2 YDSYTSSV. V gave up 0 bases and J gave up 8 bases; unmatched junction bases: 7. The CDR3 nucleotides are TGTGCCACCTGGGATGGGCCAAGGCATAAGAAACTCTTT. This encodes CATWDGPRHKKLF.

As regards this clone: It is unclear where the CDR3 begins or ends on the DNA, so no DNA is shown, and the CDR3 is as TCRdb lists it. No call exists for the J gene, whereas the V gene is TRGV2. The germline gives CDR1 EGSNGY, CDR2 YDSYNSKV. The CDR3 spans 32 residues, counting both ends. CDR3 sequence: CATWTALIIIRNSLAVEQHLLSQVSIGRIQHF.

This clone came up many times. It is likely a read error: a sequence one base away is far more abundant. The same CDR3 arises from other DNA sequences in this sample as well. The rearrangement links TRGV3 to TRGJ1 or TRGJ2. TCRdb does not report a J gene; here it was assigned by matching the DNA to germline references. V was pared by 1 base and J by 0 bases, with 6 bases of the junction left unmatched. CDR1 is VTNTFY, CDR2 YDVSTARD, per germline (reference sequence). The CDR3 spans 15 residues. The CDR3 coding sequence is TGTGCCACCTGGGACAGACAGGGGAATTATTATAAGAAACTCTTT. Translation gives CATWDRQGNYYKKLF.

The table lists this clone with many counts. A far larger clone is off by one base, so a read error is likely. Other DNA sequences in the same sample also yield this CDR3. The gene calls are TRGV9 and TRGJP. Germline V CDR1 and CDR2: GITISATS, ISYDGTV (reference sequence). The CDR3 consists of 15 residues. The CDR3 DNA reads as TGTGCCTTATGGGAGGTGGAGTTGGGCAAAAAAATCAAGGTATTT. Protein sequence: CALWEVELGKKIKVF.

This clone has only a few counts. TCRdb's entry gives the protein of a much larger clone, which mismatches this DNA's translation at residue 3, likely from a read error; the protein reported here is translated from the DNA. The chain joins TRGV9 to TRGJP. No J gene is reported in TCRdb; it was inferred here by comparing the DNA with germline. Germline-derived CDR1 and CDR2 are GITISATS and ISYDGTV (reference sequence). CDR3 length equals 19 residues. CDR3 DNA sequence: TGTGCCATGTGGGAGGTGCATCGCCCTCAAGAGTTGGGCAAAAAAATCAAGGTATTT. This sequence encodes CAMWEVHRPQELGKKIKVF.

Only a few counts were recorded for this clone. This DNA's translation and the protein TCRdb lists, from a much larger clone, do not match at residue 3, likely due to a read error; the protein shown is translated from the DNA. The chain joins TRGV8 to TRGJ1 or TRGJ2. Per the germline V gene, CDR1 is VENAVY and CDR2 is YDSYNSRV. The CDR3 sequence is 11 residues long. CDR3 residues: CAAWDGPWKLF. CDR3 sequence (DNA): TGTGCCGCCTGGGACGGCCCATGGAAGCTCTTT.

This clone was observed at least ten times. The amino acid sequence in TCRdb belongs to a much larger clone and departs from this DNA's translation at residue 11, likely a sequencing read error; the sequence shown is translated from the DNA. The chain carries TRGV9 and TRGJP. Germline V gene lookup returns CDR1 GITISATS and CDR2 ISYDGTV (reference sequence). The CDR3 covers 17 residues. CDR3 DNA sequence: TGTGCCTTGTGGGAGGTCCCGCAAGAGTTGAGCAAAAAAATCAAGGTATTT. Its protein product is CALWEVPQELSKKIKVF.

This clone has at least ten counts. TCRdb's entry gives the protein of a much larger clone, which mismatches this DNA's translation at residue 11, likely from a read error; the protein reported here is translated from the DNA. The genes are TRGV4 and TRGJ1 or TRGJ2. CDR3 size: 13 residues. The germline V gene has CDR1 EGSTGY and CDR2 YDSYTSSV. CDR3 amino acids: CATWDGPRYKRLF. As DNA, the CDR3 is TGTGCCACCTGGGATGGGCCAAGGTATAAGAGACTCTTT.

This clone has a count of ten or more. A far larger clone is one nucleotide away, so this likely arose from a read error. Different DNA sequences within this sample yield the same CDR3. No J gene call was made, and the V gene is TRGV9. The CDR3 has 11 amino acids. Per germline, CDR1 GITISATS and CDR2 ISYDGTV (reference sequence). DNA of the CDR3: TGTGCCTTGTGGGAGGGTTTTAAAAAACTCTTT. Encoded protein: CALWEGFKKLF.

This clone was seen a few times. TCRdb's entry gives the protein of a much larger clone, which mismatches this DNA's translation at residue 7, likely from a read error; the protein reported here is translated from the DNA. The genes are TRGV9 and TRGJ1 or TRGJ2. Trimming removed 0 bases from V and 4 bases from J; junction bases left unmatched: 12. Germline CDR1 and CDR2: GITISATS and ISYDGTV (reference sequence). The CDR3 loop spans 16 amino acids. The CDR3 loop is CALWEVCVGFYYKKLF. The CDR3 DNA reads TGTGCCTTGTGGGAGGTGTGTGTGGGGTTCTATTATAAGAAACTCTTT.

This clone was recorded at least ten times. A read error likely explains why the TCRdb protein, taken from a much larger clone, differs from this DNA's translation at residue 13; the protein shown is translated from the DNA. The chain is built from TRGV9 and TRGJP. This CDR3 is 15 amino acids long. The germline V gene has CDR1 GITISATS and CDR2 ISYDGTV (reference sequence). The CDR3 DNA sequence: TGTGCCTTGTGGGAGGTAAAGTTGGGCAAAAAAATCGAGGTATTT. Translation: CALWEVKLGKKIEVF.

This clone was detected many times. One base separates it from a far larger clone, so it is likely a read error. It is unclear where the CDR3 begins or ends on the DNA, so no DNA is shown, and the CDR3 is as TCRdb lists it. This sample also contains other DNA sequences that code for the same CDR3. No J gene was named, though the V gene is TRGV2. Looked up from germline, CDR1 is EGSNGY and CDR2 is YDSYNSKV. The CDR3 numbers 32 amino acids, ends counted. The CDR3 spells CATWDGPIGIRNSLAVEQHWLSQVSIGRIQHF.

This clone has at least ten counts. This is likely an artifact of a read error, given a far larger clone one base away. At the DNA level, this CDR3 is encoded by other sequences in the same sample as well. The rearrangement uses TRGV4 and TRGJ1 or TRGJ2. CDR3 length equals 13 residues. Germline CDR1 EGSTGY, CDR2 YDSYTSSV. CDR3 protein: CATWDYLGREKLF. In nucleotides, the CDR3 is TGTGCCACCTGGGATTATTTAGGGAGGGAGAAACTCTTC.

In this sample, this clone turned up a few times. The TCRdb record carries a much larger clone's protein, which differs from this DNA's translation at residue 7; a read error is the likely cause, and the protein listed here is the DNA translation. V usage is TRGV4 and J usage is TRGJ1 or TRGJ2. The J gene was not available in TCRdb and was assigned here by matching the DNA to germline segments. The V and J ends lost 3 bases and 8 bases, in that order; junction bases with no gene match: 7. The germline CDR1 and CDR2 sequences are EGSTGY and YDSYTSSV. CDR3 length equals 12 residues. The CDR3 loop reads CATWDRANKKLF. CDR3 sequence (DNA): TGTGCCACCTGGGATAGGGCGAATAAGAAACTCTTT.

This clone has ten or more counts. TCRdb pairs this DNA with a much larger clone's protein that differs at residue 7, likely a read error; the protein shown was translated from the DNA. The CDR3 protein is CATWDGHNYKKLF. In nucleotides, the CDR3 is TGTGCCACCTGGGACGGGCACAATTATAAGAAACTCTTT. This chain connects TRGV2 to TRGJ1 or TRGJ2. This CDR3 is built from 13 residues. Looked up from germline, CDR1 is EGSNGY and CDR2 is YDSYNSKV. The ends lost 0 bases at V and 5 bases at J; junction bases unmatched: 4.

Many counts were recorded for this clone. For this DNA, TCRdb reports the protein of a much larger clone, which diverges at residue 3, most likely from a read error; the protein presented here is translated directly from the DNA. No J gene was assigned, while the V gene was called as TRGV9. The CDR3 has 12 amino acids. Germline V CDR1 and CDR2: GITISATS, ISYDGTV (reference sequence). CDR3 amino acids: CAMWEVQTSELF. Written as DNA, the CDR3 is TGTGCCATGTGGGAGGTGCAAACTTCGGAACTCTTT.

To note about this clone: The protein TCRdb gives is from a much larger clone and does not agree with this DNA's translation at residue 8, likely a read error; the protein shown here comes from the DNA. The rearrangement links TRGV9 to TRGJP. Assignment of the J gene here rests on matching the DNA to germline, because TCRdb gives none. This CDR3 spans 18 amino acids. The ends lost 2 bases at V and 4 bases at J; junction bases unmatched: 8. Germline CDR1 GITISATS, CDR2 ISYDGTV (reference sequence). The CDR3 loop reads CALWEERTQELGKKIKVF. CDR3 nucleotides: TGTGCCTTGTGGGAGGAGAGAACTCAAGAGTTGGGCAAAAAAATCAAGGTATTT.

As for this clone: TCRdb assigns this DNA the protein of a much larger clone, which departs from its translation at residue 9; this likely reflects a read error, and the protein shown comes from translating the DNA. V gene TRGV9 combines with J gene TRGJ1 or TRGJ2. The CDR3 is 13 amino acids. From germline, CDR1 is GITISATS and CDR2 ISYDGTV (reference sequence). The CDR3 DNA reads TGTGCCTTGTGGGAAAAAAATTATTGTAAGAAACTCTTT. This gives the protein CALWEKNYCKKLF.

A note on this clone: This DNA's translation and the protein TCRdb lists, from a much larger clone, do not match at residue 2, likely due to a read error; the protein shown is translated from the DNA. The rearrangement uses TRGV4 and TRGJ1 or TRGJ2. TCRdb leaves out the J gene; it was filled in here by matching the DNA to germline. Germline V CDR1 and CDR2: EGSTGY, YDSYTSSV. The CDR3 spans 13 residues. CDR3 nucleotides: TGTACCACCTGGGATGGTTGCGTTTATAAGAAACTCTTT. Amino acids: CTTWDGCVYKKLF.

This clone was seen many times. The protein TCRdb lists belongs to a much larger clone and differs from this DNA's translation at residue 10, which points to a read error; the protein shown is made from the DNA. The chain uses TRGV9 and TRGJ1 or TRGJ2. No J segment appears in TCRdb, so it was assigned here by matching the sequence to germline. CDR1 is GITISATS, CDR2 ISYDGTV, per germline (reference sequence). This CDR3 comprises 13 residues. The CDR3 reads CALWDSNYYRKLF. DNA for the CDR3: TGTGCCTTGTGGGATTCGAATTATTATAGGAAACTCTTT.

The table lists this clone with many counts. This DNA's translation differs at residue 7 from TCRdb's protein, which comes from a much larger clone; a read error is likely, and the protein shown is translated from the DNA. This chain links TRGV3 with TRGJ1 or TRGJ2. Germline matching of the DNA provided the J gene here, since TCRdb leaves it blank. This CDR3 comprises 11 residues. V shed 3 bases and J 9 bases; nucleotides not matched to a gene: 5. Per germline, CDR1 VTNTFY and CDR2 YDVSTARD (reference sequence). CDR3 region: CATWDGCKKLF. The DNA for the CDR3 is TGTGCCACCTGGGACGGTTGTAAGAAACTCTTT.

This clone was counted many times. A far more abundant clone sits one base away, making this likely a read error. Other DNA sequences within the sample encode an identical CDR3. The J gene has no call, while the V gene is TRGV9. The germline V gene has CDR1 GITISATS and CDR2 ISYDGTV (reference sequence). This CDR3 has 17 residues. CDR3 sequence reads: CALWEVLGIGNYYKKLF. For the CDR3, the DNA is TGTGCCTTGTGGGAGGTGCTTGGGATAGGAAATTATTATAAGAAGCTCTTT.

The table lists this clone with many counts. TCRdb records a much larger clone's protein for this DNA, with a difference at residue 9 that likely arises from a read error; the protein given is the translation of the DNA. This chain's CDR3 is CALWEVLLDKKIKVF. For the CDR3, the DNA is TGTGCCTTGTGGGAGGTGCTATTGGACAAAAAAATCAAGGTATTT. The chain joins TRGV9 to TRGJP. The germline V gene has CDR1 GITISATS and CDR2 ISYDGTV (reference sequence). This CDR3 is built from 15 residues.